One and the same sample provided the 20 T cell receptor beta chains below, sequenced in a study of blood T cell repertoires in COVID-19 (dated by TCRdb to between 2020 and 2021). The library was prepared using the immunoSEQ multiplex PCR assay. TCRdb carries this immuneACCESS record with in-frame sequences only. Its versions omit some clonotypes, under half of them owing to an unresolved V gene in the studies checked, with the rest unexplained. The sample profile shows 110,000 or so clones; around 83% of them were found once. The ten largest clones represent roughly 5% of the sample. Sequences were obtained from peripheral blood. The origin of the receptors is a woman aged 55-70 years with COVID-19, enrolled during active disease.

The rearrangement joins TRBV27 to TRBJ2-1; D unclear. CDR3 length equals 11 residues. Germline CDR1 reads MNHEY; CDR2 reads SMNVEV (reference sequence). Trimming removed 3 bases from V and 10 bases from J, with 7 bases in between. CDR3 nucleotide sequence: TGTGCCAGCAGTTTCTTGTCCGAGCAGTTCTTC. It is translated as CASSFLSEQFF.

The chain employs TRBV6-5 and TRBJ2-2, with a tentative D call TRBD2 (6 bases). Germline assignment: CDR1 MNHEY and CDR2 SVGAGI. This CDR3 region has 16 residues. Trimming left V 2 bases short and J 5 bases short, with 15 bases between. The CDR3 region has the DNA TGTGCCAGCAGTTACGGTGGGCCAGGAGGGACCGGGGAGCTGTTTTTT. Residues: CASSYGGPGGTGELFF.

J is TRBJ1-2 and V is TRBV7-9; no clear D gene. Germline V gives CDR1 SEHNR, CDR2 FQNEAQ (reference sequence). With 3 bases removed from V and 0 bases from J, the gap between germline ends came to 11 bases. The CDR3 spans 15 residues. The CDR3: CASSFDPGTNYGYTF. The CDR3 DNA reads TGTGCCAGCAGCTTCGATCCGGGAACTAACTATGGCTACACCTTC.

The rearrangement joins TRBV11-2 to TRBJ2-5; D is ambiguous. The CDR3 length is 13 residues. Germline V gene lookup returns CDR1 SGHAT and CDR2 FQNNGV. Deletions cut 1 base from V and 2 bases from J, with 5 bases between. The CDR3 reads CASSLASQETQYF. Written as DNA, the CDR3 is TGTGCCAGCAGCTTAGCCTCGCAAGAGACCCAGTACTTC.

CDR3 protein: CASSLAGTGGGYGYTF. The CDR3 DNA is TGTGCCAGCAGCTTAGCCGGGACAGGGGGCGGGTATGGCTACACCTTC. The chain combines TRBV7-2 with TRBJ1-2; 12 nucleotides line up with TRBD1. This CDR3 is built from 16 residues. Trimming cost V 0 bases and J 5 bases; bases outside gene matches: 4. CDR1 is SGHTA and CDR2 is FQGNSA in the germline V gene.

J is TRBJ1-2 and V is TRBV4-1, with TRBD1 matching 8 bases. This CDR3 has 15 amino acids. Germline CDR1 is MGHRA and CDR2 is YSYEKL. Trimming removed 4 bases from V and 1 base from J; junction bases left unmatched: 5. The CDR3 region is CASSPAGQVNYGYTF. Written as DNA, the CDR3 is TGCGCCAGCAGCCCTGCGGGACAGGTTAACTATGGCTACACCTTC.

The DNA for the CDR3 is TGTGCCAGCAGGAACGGGGGGGACGTCAATCAGCCCCAGCATTTT. Encoded protein: CASRNGGDVNQPQHF. This rearrangement joins TRBV6-5 to TRBJ1-5, with D perhaps matching TRBD1 (5 bases). Deletions cut 6 bases from V and 3 bases from J, with 15 bases between. CDR3 size: 15 residues. From germline, CDR1 is MNHEY and CDR2 SVGAGI.

The V call is TRBV7-9, the J call TRBJ1-1; D unclear. Trimming pared 1 base from V and 1 base from J, leaving 7 bases between. The CDR3 spans 14 residues. Per the germline V gene, CDR1 is SEHNR and CDR2 is FQNEAQ (reference sequence). The CDR3 loop reads CASSLDLANTEAFF. The DNA for the CDR3 is TGTGCCAGCAGCTTAGATCTGGCGAACACTGAAGCTTTCTTT.

The rearrangement links TRBV7-9 to TRBJ2-1; 8 bases agree with TRBD2. The CDR3 contains 14 residues. Germline assignment: CDR1 SEHNR and CDR2 FQNEAQ (reference sequence). The V gene end was trimmed by 8 bases and the J gene end by 6 bases; junction bases not matched to a gene: 9. The CDR3 DNA follows: TGTGCCAGCTCCACCGGGGGGGCCCTCAATGAGCAGTTCTTC. Protein sequence: CASSTGGALNEQFF.

In this sample, this clone turned up once. The rearrangement uses TRBV2 and TRBJ1-3; perhaps TRBD1 as D (5 bases). This CDR3 comprises 14 residues. Trimming removed 4 bases at V and 1 base at J, with 8 bases between. Germline V gene sequence: CDR1 SNHLY, CDR2 FYNNEI. The CDR3 DNA is TGTGCCAGCAGTGGGACAAATTCTGGAAACACCATATATTTT. The encoded protein is CASSGTNSGNTIYF.

This clone appeared a single time. The gene calls are TRBV19 and TRBJ1-1; the D gene is possibly TRBD1 (5 bases). The germline V and J ends were trimmed by 2 bases and 7 bases, with 8 bases remaining between them. Per germline, CDR1 LNHDA and CDR2 SQIVND (reference sequence). The CDR3 has 12 residues. CDR3 residues: CASSIMQGEAFF. The CDR3 DNA sequence: TGTGCCAGTAGTATAATGCAGGGTGAAGCTTTCTTT.

In nucleotides, the CDR3 is TGTGCCACCAGTGATTTGACAGGATTCAGCACAGATACGCAGTATTTT. Its translation is CATSDLTGFSTDTQYF. The genes are TRBV24-1 and TRBJ2-3; D possibly corresponds to TRBD1 (5 bases). Trimming took off 0 bases at V and 0 bases at J, with 9 bases between the two ends. The CDR3 loop spans 16 amino acids. Germline CDR1 KGHDR, CDR2 SFDVKD.

V is TRBV4-2 and J is TRBJ1-5; D is unresolved. CDR3 length: 15 amino acids. V lost 1 base and J 7 bases, leaving 14 bases between the germline ends. The germline gives CDR1 LGHNA, CDR2 YNFKEQ. The CDR3 sequence: CASSQAPGVVQPQHF. The CDR3 DNA reads TGTGCCAGCAGCCAAGCCCCGGGAGTTGTACAGCCCCAGCATTTT.

The rearrangement links TRBV5-4 to TRBJ1-1, with D tentatively TRBD1 (5 bases). There are 13 residues in the CDR3. Trimming stripped 4 bases from V and 7 bases from J, with 14 bases between. Germline CDR1 is SGHNT and CDR2 is YYREEE (reference sequence). In nucleotides, the CDR3 is TGTGCCAGCAGCCTAGGAGGGACCGGTGAAGCTTTCTTT. Its translation: CASSLGGTGEAFF.

This clone was seen once. The chain carries TRBV3-1 (or the pseudogene TRBV3-2) and TRBJ1-1, with 11 nucleotides matching TRBD1. V lost 4 bases and J lost 5; bases outside the gene matches: 6. The CDR3 consists of 15 residues. The V gene's germline CDR1 is LGHDT and CDR2 YNNKEL (reference sequence). CDR3 coding DNA: TGTGCCAGCAGCCCCTGGACAGGGGGCGATACTGAAGCTTTCTTT. Amino acids: CASSPWTGGDTEAFF.

The CDR3 loop reads CASSATGDWSQPQHF. Written as DNA, the CDR3 is TGTGCCAGCTCAGCCACAGGGGATTGGAGTCAGCCCCAGCATTTT. The chain is built from TRBV18 and TRBJ1-5; 7 bases match TRBD1. Germline CDR1 and CDR2: KGHSH and LQKENI. The CDR3 is 15 amino acids. Unmatched junction bases numbered 10, after V lost 5 bases and J lost 6 bases. The complete variable domain, with remaining parts taken from reference TRBV18 and TRBJ1-5, reads NAGVMQNPRHLVRRRGQEARLRCSPMKGHSHVYWYRQLPEEGLKFMVYLQKENIIDESGMPKERFSAEFPKEGPSILRIQQVVRGDSAAYFCASSATGDWSQPQHFGDGTRLSIL.

This chain connects TRBV7-9 to TRBJ2-2; D ambiguous. Between the trimmed V and J ends, which lost 2 bases and 0 bases, there was a span of 10 bases. The CDR3 has 16 residues. Germline-derived CDR1 and CDR2 are SEHNR and FQNEAQ (reference sequence). CDR3 in amino acids: CASSLTRFANTGELFF. The DNA for the CDR3 is TGTGCCAGCAGCTTAACCAGGTTCGCGAACACCGGGGAGCTGTTTTTT.

V is TRBV6-4 and J is TRBJ1-1; D remains unclear. CDR3 length equals 11 residues. V lost 6 bases and J 5 bases, leaving 7 bases between the germline ends. The germline V gene has CDR1 MRHNA and CDR2 SNTAGT. This chain's CDR3 is CASREGTEAFF. The CDR3 nucleotides read TGTGCCAGCAGAGAGGGAACTGAAGCTTTCTTT.

The chain is built from TRBV2 and TRBJ1-2; TRBD1 is a possible D gene (5 bases). The CDR3 totals 13 residues. Deletions cut 4 bases from V and 8 bases from J, with 14 bases between. Germline V gene lookup returns CDR1 SNHLY and CDR2 FYNNEI. Here the CDR3 reads CASSGQGPAGYTF. Written as DNA, the CDR3 is TGTGCCAGCAGTGGCCAGGGCCCGGCCGGCTACACCTTC. The entire variable domain, with the rest obtained from reference TRBV2 and TRBJ1-2, is as follows: EPEVTQTPSHQVTQMGQEVILRCVPISNHLYFYWYRQILGQKVEFLVSFYNNEISEKSEIFDDQFSVERPDGSNFTLKIRSTKLEDSAMYFCASSGQGPAGYTFGSGTRLTVV.

The chain links TRBV27 to TRBJ1-2, with a tentative D call TRBD1 (5 bases). Trimming cost V 6 bases and J 4 bases, with 12 bases left between them. Germline V gene lookup returns CDR1 MNHEY and CDR2 SMNVEV (reference sequence). The CDR3 is 13 amino acids. As DNA, the CDR3 is TGTGCCAGCAGGGGGGGAAAGGGCTATGGCTACACCTTC. Translated, it gives CASRGGKGYGYTF.